This TCR beta chain emerged from a study of cytomegalovirus exposure and HLA in healthy donors. Vbeta (60) and Jbeta (13) primers were used in the PCR. TCRdb's table, derived via immunoSEQ multiplex PCR, lists solely in-frame clones and lacks some. The sample lists under 200,000 clones; more than 75% were seen once. With regard to this clone: Its antigen is not known.

Study findings and constraints: Analysis was performed later, and it showed HLA-associated TCR beta chains to be more clonally expanded than equally common others. Later analysis showed most CMV-associated TCR beta chains appearing HLA-restricted.

Per germline, CDR1 SGHRS and CDR2 YFSETQ. Trimming at V came to 4 bases and at J to 5 bases, leaving 12 bases not matched to a gene. CDR3 size: 16 residues. Sequenced: PBMCs. The V call is TRBV5-1, the J call TRBJ2-7, with 10 positions matching TRBD2. The sequence came from a girl aged 2-10 years in good health and CMV-seropositive. CDR3 sequence reads: CASSHLVLAGTDEQYF. The CDR3 bases are TGCGCCAGCAGCCACCTGGTACTAGCGGGAACGGACGAGCAGTACTTC. Drawing the rest from reference TRBV5-1 and TRBJ2-7, the complete variable domain is KAGVTQTPRYLIKTRGQQVTLSCSPISGHRSVSWYQQTPGQGLQFLFEYFSETQRNKGNFPGRFSGRQFSNSRSEMNVSTLELGDSALYLCASSHLVLAGTDEQYFGPGTRLTVT.